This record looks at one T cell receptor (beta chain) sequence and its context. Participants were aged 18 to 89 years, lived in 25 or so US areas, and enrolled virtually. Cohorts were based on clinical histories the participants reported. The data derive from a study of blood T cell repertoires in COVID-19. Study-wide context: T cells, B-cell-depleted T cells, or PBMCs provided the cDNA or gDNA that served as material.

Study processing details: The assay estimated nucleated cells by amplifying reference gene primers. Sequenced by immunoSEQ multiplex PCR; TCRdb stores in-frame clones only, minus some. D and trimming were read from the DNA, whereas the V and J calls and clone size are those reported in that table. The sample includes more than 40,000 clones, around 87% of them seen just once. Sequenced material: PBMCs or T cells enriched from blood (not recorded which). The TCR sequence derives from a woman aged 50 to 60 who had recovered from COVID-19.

CDR3 residues: CASSIGQGRYTQYF. In DNA, the CDR3 is TGTGCCAGTAGTATTGGACAGGGGCGGTATACGCAGTATTTT. The rearrangement joins TRBV19 to TRBJ2-3, with 9 positions matching TRBD1. There are 14 residues in the CDR3. Looked up from germline, CDR1 is LNHDA and CDR2 is SQIVND (reference sequence). The ends lost 3 bases at V and 7 bases at J; junction bases unmatched: 5.